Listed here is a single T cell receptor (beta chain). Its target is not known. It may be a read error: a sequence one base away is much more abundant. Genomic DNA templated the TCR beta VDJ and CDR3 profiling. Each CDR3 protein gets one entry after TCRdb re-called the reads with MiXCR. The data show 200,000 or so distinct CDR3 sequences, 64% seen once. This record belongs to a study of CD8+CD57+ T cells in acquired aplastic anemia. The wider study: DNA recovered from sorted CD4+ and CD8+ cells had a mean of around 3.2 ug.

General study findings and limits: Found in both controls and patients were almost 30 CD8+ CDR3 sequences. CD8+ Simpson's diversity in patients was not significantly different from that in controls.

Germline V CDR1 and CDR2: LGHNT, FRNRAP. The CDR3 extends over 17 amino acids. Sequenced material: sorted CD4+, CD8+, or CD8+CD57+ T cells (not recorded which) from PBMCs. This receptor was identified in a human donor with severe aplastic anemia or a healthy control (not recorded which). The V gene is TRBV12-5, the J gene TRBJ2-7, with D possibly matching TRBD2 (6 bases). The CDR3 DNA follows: TGTGCTGGTGGTCCTACCGCGGGGATGGCGCCGTCCTACGAGCAGTACTTC. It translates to CAGGPTAGMAPSYEQYF.